The 2 T cell receptor beta chains below all came from one sample that was sequenced in a study of cytomegalovirus exposure and HLA in healthy donors. A multiplex PCR was run with 60 Vbeta primers and 13 Jbeta primers. Assay used: immunoSEQ multiplex PCR; TCRdb lists only in-frame clones, some missing. The sample comprises under 200,000 clones, about 88% of which are singletons, and approximately 2.5% rests with the top ten. The sequenced sample was PBMCs. These receptors were obtained from a young man in good health and CMV-seropositive.

CDR3 sequence reads: CASSKGKASAEQFF. In DNA form, the CDR3 reads TGTGCCAGCAGCAAAGGTAAAGCTAGCGCTGAGCAGTTCTTC. V and J are TRBV11-3 and TRBJ2-1; a weak D match, TRBD2 (6 bases). V was cut by 5 bases and J by 9 bases, with 17 bases left in between. The CDR3 loop spans 14 amino acids. Per germline, CDR1 SGHNT and CDR2 YENEEA.

The V gene is TRBV11-3, the J gene TRBJ2-7; D not resolved. Trimming shortened V by 0 bases and J by 4 bases, and 4 bases separated the two germline ends. This CDR3 has 12 residues. CDR1 is SGHNT, CDR2 YENEEA, per germline. In DNA form, the CDR3 reads TGTGCCAGCAGCTTAGAACGGTACGAGCAGTACTTC. Its translation: CASSLERYEQYF. The complete variable domain, with remaining parts taken from reference TRBV11-3 and TRBJ2-7, reads EAGVVQSPRYKIIEKKQPVAFWCNPISGHNTLYWYLQNLGQGPELLIRYENEEAVDDSQLPKDRFSAERLKGVDSTLKIQPAELGDSAVYLCASSLERYEQYFGPGTRLTVT.